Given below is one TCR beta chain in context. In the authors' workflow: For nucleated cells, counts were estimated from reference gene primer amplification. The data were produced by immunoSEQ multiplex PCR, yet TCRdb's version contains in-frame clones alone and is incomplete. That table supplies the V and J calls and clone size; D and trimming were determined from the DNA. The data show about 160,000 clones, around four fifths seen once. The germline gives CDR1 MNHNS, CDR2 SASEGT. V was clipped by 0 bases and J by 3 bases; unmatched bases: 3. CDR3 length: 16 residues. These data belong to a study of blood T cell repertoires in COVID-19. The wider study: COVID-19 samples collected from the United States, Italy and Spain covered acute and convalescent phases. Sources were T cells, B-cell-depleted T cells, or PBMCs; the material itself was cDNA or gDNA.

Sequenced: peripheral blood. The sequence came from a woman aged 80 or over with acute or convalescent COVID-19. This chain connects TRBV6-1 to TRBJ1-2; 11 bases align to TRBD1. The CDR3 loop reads CASSEARDRGDYGYTF. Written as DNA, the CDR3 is TGTGCCAGCAGTGAAGCGCGGGACAGGGGGGACTATGGCTACACCTTC.